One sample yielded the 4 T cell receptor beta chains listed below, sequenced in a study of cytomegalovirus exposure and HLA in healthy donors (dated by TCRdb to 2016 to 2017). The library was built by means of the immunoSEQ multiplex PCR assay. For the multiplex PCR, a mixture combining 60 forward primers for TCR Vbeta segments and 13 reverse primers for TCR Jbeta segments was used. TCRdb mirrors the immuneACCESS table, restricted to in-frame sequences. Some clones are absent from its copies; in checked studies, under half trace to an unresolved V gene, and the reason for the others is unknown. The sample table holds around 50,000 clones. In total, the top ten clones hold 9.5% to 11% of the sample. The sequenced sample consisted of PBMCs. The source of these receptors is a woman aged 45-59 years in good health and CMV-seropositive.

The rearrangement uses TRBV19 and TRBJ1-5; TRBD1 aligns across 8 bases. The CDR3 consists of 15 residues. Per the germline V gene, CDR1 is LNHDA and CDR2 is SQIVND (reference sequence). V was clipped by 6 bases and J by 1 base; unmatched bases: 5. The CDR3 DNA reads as TGTGCCAGTAGATCTCAGGGGGCCAGCAATCAGCCCCAGCATTTT. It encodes CASRSQGASNQPQHF. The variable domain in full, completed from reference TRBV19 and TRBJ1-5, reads DGGITQSPKYLFRKEGQNVTLSCEQNLNHDAMYWYRQDPGQGLRLIYYSQIVNDFQKGDIAEGYSVSREKKESFPLTVTSAQKNPTAFYLCASRSQGASNQPQHFGDGTRLSIL.

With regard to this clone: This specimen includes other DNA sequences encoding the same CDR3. This chain's CDR3 is CAPSQGGGWFPQNTEAFF. The CDR3 DNA follows: TGTGCACCCAGCCAGGGAGGAGGATGGTTCCCTCAGAACACTGAAGCTTTCTTT. The chain couples TRBV13 to TRBJ1-1; tentative D call: TRBD1 (5 bases). CDR3 length: 18 residues. Germline CDR1 reads PRHDT; CDR2 reads FYEKMQ (reference sequence).

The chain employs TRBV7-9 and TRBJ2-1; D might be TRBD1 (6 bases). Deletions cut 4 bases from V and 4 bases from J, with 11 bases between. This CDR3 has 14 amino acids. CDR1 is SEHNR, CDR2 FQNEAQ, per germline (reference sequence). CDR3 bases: TGTGCCAGCAGCTCCCGGACAGTTTACAATGAGCAGTTCTTC. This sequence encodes CASSSRTVYNEQFF.

The CDR3 nucleotides read TGCGCCAGCAGCCAGACCGGGACAGTAAATGAAAAACTGTTTTTT. Protein product: CASSQTGTVNEKLFF. The J gene is TRBJ1-4, the V gene TRBV4-1; 7 nucleotides agree with TRBD1. This CDR3 region has 15 residues. With V trimmed by 3 bases and J by 5 bases, 6 bases remained unmatched. From germline, CDR1 is MGHRA and CDR2 YSYEKL.